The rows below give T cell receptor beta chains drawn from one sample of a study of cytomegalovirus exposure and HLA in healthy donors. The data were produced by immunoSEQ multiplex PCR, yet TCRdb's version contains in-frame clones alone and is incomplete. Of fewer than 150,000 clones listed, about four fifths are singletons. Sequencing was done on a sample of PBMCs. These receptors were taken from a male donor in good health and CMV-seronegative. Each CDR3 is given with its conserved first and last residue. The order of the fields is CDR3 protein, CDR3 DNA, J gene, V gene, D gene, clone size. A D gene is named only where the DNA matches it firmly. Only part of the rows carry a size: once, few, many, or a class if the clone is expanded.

CDR3 protein: CASGGGSGNEQFF
CDR3 DNA: TGTGCCAGCGGGGGGGGTTCGGGCAATGAGCAGTTCTTC
J gene: TRBJ2-1
V gene: TRBV27
D gene: TRBD2
clone size: .

CDR3 protein: CASTVGEAGYTF
CDR3 DNA: TGTGCCAGTACCGTCGGGGAGGCTGGCTACACCTTC
J gene: TRBJ1-2
V gene: TRBV19
D gene: .
clone size: .

CDR3 protein: CASSSPDRGRDEQFF
CDR3 DNA: TGTGCCAGCAGCTCGCCCGACAGGGGCAGGGATGAGCAGTTCTTC
J gene: TRBJ2-1
V gene: TRBV7-3
D gene: TRBD1
clone size: .

CDR3 protein: CASSPRQGFNQPQHF
CDR3 DNA: TGCGCCAGCAGCCCGAGACAGGGCTTCAATCAGCCCCAGCATTTT
J gene: TRBJ1-5
V gene: TRBV4-1
D gene: TRBD1
clone size: .

CDR3 protein: CAISDTGTSGAPDTQYF
CDR3 DNA: TGTGCCATCAGTGATACCGGGACTAGCGGGGCTCCAGATACGCAGTATTTT
J gene: TRBJ2-3
V gene: TRBV10-3
D gene: TRBD2
clone size: .

CDR3 protein: CASKEGPSNQPQHF
CDR3 DNA: TGTGCCAGTAAAGAGGGTCCTAGCAATCAGCCCCAGCATTTT
J gene: TRBJ1-5
V gene: TRBV19
D gene: .
clone size: .

CDR3 protein: CASSVTGGIPYEQYF
CDR3 DNA: TGTGCCAGCAGTGTAACAGGGGGCATCCCCTACGAGCAGTACTTC
J gene: TRBJ2-7
V gene: TRBV6-5
D gene: TRBD1
clone size: .

CDR3 protein: CAWSVGQGRQPQHF
CDR3 DNA: TGTGCCTGGAGTGTGGGACAGGGACGTCAGCCCCAGCATTTT
J gene: TRBJ1-5
V gene: TRBV30
D gene: TRBD1
clone size: .

CDR3 protein: CASRAGAGNEQFF
CDR3 DNA: TGTGCCAGCAGGGCGGGGGCCGGGAATGAGCAGTTCTTC
J gene: TRBJ2-1
V gene: TRBV6-5
D gene: .
clone size: few

CDR3 protein: CAAGEPIDTQYF
CDR3 DNA: TGTGCCGCGGGGGAGCCGATAGATACGCAGTATTTT
J gene: TRBJ2-3
V gene: TRBV19
D gene: TRBD2
clone size: .

CDR3 protein: CAISMGQLNTEAFF
CDR3 DNA: TGTGCCATCAGTATGGGACAGCTGAACACTGAAGCTTTCTTT
J gene: TRBJ1-1
V gene: TRBV10-3
D gene: TRBD1
clone size: .

CDR3 protein: CASMPGTSAPYEQYF
CDR3 DNA: TGTGCCAGTATGCCCGGGACTAGCGCACCCTACGAGCAGTACTTC
J gene: TRBJ2-7
V gene: TRBV19
D gene: TRBD2
clone size: .

CDR3 protein: CASSPRTGGVYGYTF
CDR3 DNA: TGTGCCAGCAGCCCTCGGACAGGGGGCGTCTATGGCTACACCTTC
J gene: TRBJ1-2
V gene: TRBV7-2
D gene: TRBD1
clone size: once

CDR3 protein: CASSIDSGGGNQPQHF
CDR3 DNA: TGTGCCAGTAGTATAGACTCGGGGGGGGGCAATCAGCCCCAGCATTTT
J gene: TRBJ1-5
V gene: TRBV19
D gene: .
clone size: .

CDR3 protein: CAIRDSGQANTGELFF
CDR3 DNA: TGTGCCATCAGAGACTCGGGACAAGCGAACACCGGGGAGCTGTTTTTT
J gene: TRBJ2-2
V gene: TRBV10-3
D gene: .
clone size: once

CDR3 protein: CASSSRQGTDTQYF
CDR3 DNA: TGTGCCAGCAGCTCCAGGCAAGGCACAGATACGCAGTATTTT
J gene: TRBJ2-3
V gene: TRBV7-6
D gene: .
clone size: .

CDR3 protein: CASSLEGGVVANVLTF
CDR3 DNA: TGCGCCAGCAGCTTGGAGGGGGGGGTGGTGGCCAACGTCCTGACTTTC
J gene: TRBJ2-6
V gene: TRBV5-1
D gene: .
clone size: .